The 16 T cell receptor beta chains in this list originate from one sample, sequenced in a study of blood T cells in healthy people across ages. It was with a sample-barcoded 5' primer and a J-beta primer mix that a second PCR of roughly 7 to 12 cycles was run. TCRdb redid the calling of the 5' RACE reads with MiXCR, one entry per CDR3 protein. The sample comprises fewer than 1.5 million distinct CDR3 sequences, roughly 40% of which are singletons, and approximately 7.9% rests with the top ten. Sequencing was carried out using blood. These receptors all come from a woman aged 18 to 35 in good health.

The chain uses TRBV12-3 or TRBV12-4 and TRBJ2-3; TRBD2 matches 7 bases. V was clipped by 3 bases and J by 0 bases; unmatched bases: 3. The CDR3 runs 15 residues. CDR3 coding DNA: TGTGCCAGCAGTTTCCAGCGGGGCAGCACAGATACGCAGTATTTT. It codes for CASSFQRGSTDTQYF.

The chain's CDR3 is CASSYSTAGASYEQYF. DNA of the CDR3: TGTGCCAGCAGTTACTCGACGGCGGGGGCAAGCTACGAGCAGTACTTC. This chain connects TRBV6-5 to TRBJ2-7; weak D call: TRBD2 (7 bases). The germline CDR1 and CDR2 sequences are MNHEY and SVGAGI. The V end lost 0 bases, the J end lost 3 bases, and 15 bases lay between the germline ends. This CDR3 has 16 amino acids.

In its sample, this clonotype was seen a few times. The chain couples TRBV5-1 to TRBJ2-3; 11 bases are shared with TRBD2. The CDR3 is 16 amino acids. V lost 3 bases to trimming and J lost 3 bases; unmatched junction nucleotides: 6. From germline, CDR1 is SGHRS and CDR2 YFSETQ. CDR3 amino acids: CASSSSSGRWTDTQYF. The CDR3 region has the DNA TGCGCCAGCAGCTCCTCTAGCGGGAGGTGGACAGATACGCAGTATTTT.

This clonotype has more than one count but fewer than ten. The chain has TRBV13 and TRBJ2-3; possibly TRBD2 for D (7 bases). The CDR3 sequence is 16 residues long. V shed 5 bases and J shed 5 bases, with 20 bases lying between them. Per the germline V gene, CDR1 is PRHDT and CDR2 is FYEKMQ (reference sequence). CDR3 region: CASSEWGGRQQDTQYF. CDR3 coding DNA: TGTGCCAGCAGCGAATGGGGGGGGCGGCAGCAAGATACGCAGTATTTT.

This chain joins TRBV2 and TRBJ1-2; D gene unclear. Trimming pared 4 bases from V and 5 bases from J, leaving 8 bases between. CDR3 length: 12 amino acids. Germline values: CDR1 SNHLY, CDR2 FYNNEI. The CDR3 loop reads CASSAWEYGYTF. The CDR3 region has the DNA TGTGCCAGCAGTGCCTGGGAATATGGCTACACCTTC.

This clonotype was recorded only once. V and J are TRBV5-5 and TRBJ2-2; no clear D gene. This CDR3 region has 13 residues. Trimming took 3 bases from V and 5 from J, leaving 8 bases between them. Germline CDR1 SGHKS, CDR2 YYEKEE (reference sequence). CDR3 loop: CASSSAPTGELFF. CDR3 nucleotide sequence: TGTGCCAGCAGCTCTGCCCCTACCGGGGAGCTGTTTTTT.

This clonotype was seen only a few times. The V gene is TRBV6-5, the J gene TRBJ2-4; D is possibly TRBD1 or TRBD2 (5 bases each). V lost 0 bases to trimming and J lost 7 bases, with 13 bases between them. Germline lookup yields CDR1 MNHEY and CDR2 SVGAGI. This CDR3 contains 15 residues. CDR3 loop: CASSYSGTRENIQYF. In DNA form, the CDR3 reads TGTGCCAGCAGTTACTCGGGGACGAGGGAGAACATTCAGTACTTC.

The chain joins TRBV6-1 to TRBJ2-7; 10 bases align to TRBD2. This CDR3 has 18 amino acids. J was trimmed by 3 bases and V by 6 bases; bases with no gene match: 17. The germline CDR1 and CDR2 sequences are MNHNS and SASEGT. The CDR3 DNA is TGTGCCAGCAGGCGGGACAGCCCCGTCCTAGCGGGAGTCTACGAGCAGTACTTC. This gives the protein CASRRDSPVLAGVYEQYF.

The chain couples TRBV7-8 to TRBJ2-1, with TRBD2 matching over 7 bases. Per germline, CDR1 SGHVS and CDR2 FQNEAQ. With 1 base clipped from V and 0 bases from J, the junction kept 9 bases outside the gene matches. The CDR3 sequence is 18 residues long. DNA of the CDR3: TGTGCCAGCAGCTTAGGGGGGAGGGCTAGCGTCTCCTACAATGAGCAGTTCTTC. Its translation is CASSLGGRASVSYNEQFF.

The chain employs TRBV6-1 and TRBJ1-2; possibly TRBD1 for D (5 bases). This CDR3 is 17 amino acids long. Germline values: CDR1 MNHNS, CDR2 SASEGT. Trimming removed 3 bases at V and 3 bases at J, with 20 bases between. DNA for the CDR3: TGTGCCAGCAGTGACGAGGCTAATGCGGCAGGGCACTATGGCTACACCTTC. This codes for CASSDEANAAGHYGYTF.

The V call is TRBV9, the J call TRBJ2-1, with a weak D call TRBD2 (6 bases). The length of the CDR3 is 16 residues. The germline V gene encodes CDR1 SGDLS and CDR2 YYNGEE. The ends were cut back, 0 bases at V and 6 bases at J, with 16 bases in the middle. CDR3 in amino acids: CASSVAKAGLSNEQFF. The CDR3 nucleotides are TGTGCCAGCAGCGTAGCGAAAGCGGGTCTAAGCAATGAGCAGTTCTTC.

In this sample, this clonotype turned up once. The rearrangement joins TRBV12-3 or TRBV12-4 to TRBJ2-7, with D unresolved. V lost 0 bases, J lost 1 base, and 7 bases lay in between. The CDR3 is 14 amino acids. CDR3 nucleotides: TGTGCCAGCAGTTTAGCCCTCTGGTCCTACGAGCAGTACTTC. Its protein product is CASSLALWSYEQYF.

V and J are TRBV20-1 and TRBJ1-1; D is undetermined. V was shortened by 2 bases and J by 11 bases, with 12 bases between the two germline ends. CDR3 size: 11 residues. CDR1 and CDR2 from the germline V gene are DFQATT and SNEGSKA (reference sequence). The CDR3, as DNA: TGCAGTGCTAGACCCTCTTCCCTGGCTTTCTTT. It translates to CSARPSSLAFF.

V and J are TRBV15 and TRBJ2-5; D not resolved. The closer fit of TRBJ2-7 to the DNA end suggests the J call may be wrong. Germline V CDR1 and CDR2: LNHNV, YYDKDF (reference sequence). This CDR3 contains 12 residues. CDR3 sequence: CATSFPLGEQYF. CDR3 coding DNA: TGTGCCACCTCTTTCCCCCTGGGCGAGCAGTACTTC.

As for this clonotype: This may arise from a read error, as a much more abundant clone is one base away. The chain joins TRBV25-1 to TRBJ2-5; TRBD1 might be the D (5 bases). This CDR3 comprises 13 residues. Germline V lookup: CDR1 MGHDK, CDR2 SYGVNS. The CDR3 DNA follows: TGTGCCGGCAGTGAATCAGGGAAGGAGACCCAGTACTTC. Translated, it gives CAGSESGKETQYF.

This clonotype was counted many times. The genes are TRBV12-3 or TRBV12-4 and TRBJ2-1; 16 bases are a match to TRBD2. Trimming removed 6 bases from V and 4 bases from J; junction bases left unmatched: 6. The CDR3 covers 17 residues. CDR3 bases: TGTGCCAGCAGCTCGGGACTAGCGGGAGGGCCATACAATGAGCAGTTCTTC. Its translation is CASSSGLAGGPYNEQFF.